This T cell receptor beta chain appears in the sequencing data of a study of spatial heterogeneity in lung cancer. On the study more broadly: Raw-read counts averaged over ten per unique TCR and UMI combination. Findings of the study overall: Blood showed ubiquitous tumor TCRs more often at resection than at routine follow-up.

This clonotype has ten or more counts. Its antigen is as yet unknown. Documented time point: sample taken at primary tumor resection. Tumor, nontumor lung or frozen PBMC supplied whole RNA, sequenced without sorting. The donor group consisted of over 60 patients who had untreated, early-stage non-small cell lung cancer. CDR3 length: 12 residues. CDR1 is SNHLY and CDR2 is FYNNEI in the germline V gene. The ends were cut back, 5 bases at V and 5 bases at J, with 10 bases in the middle. The library protocol tagged each TCR cDNA with a unique molecular identifier. Each CDR3 protein gets one entry after TCRdb re-called the 5' RACE reads with MiXCR. This sample carries 20,000 to 25,000 distinct CDR3 sequences, around 3.2% of them seen once, and the ten largest clones take under 35%.

The receptor's source is a female donor with early-stage non-small cell lung cancer. The rearrangement uses TRBV2 and TRBJ2-7; D is unresolved. The starting material was PBMCs, obtained at surgery. CDR3 protein: CASSLRFHEQYF. DNA for the CDR3: TGTGCCAGCAGTCTCAGGTTCCACGAGCAGTACTTC.